This T cell receptor beta chain was captured by sequencing in a study of T cells after yellow fever vaccination. Whole-study findings and limits: A small share of clonotypes appeared in both CD4 and CD8 compartments. In FACS-sorted repertoires, abundant clonotypes from the bulk population could appear as contaminants.

V gave up 2 bases and J gave up 8 bases; unmatched junction bases: 9. The CDR3 consists of 16 residues. In germline, CDR1 is SGHTA, CDR2 FQGNSA. Turning to this clonotype: Its specificity is unknown.

The TCR cDNA carried a universal primer site and UMIs from 5'RACE template switching. Using its own MiXCR run on the 5' RACE reads, TCRdb lists one record per CDR3 protein. The table records just under 600,000 distinct CDR3 sequences, about 13% of them present only once. The sequence derives from a man aged 30 to 39 who received the YFV17D yellow fever vaccine. The input for sequencing was PBMCs, taken on the day of the yellow fever booster vaccination. V usage is TRBV7-2 and J usage is TRBJ1-6, with 7 bases lining up with TRBD1. CDR3 sequence (DNA): TGTGCCAGCAGCTTATGGGGGCAGGGGGTAGATTCACCCCTCCACTTT. Its translation is CASSLWGQGVDSPLHF.